The T cell receptor beta chain described here comes from a study of cytomegalovirus exposure and HLA in healthy donors. Study-level results: From TCR beta sequences, most subjects' HLA-A and HLA-B alleles were reportedly predicted accurately. Most TCR sequences were seen very rarely across donors, but some public TCRs occurred in many. Most of the TCR beta V segments (in an earlier analysis) were productive either about 90% or about 30% of the time. Later examination showed HLA-associated TCR beta chains had greater clonal expansion than equally common others.

In the case of this clone: Its target is not known. The sample has other DNA sequences that encode this CDR3 too.

PCR primers comprised 60 Vbeta and 13 Jbeta primers. Method: immunoSEQ multiplex PCR; TCRdb's copy keeps in-frame clones and lacks some. Altogether 200,000 or so clones are present, under 90% being singletons, with the ten largest covering 0.098%. Germline CDR1 and CDR2: SGHVS and FQNEAQ. This CDR3 comprises 16 residues. J gave up 3 bases and V 1 base, and 8 bases lay outside the gene matches. The source is a boy aged 2-15 years in good health and CMV-seronegative. The source material was PBMCs. The chain uses TRBV7-8 and TRBJ2-7, with 8 bases that match TRBD1. Here the CDR3 DNA reads TGTGCCAGCAGCTTAGGGATGACAGGGGTATTCTACGAGCAGTACTTC. Amino acids: CASSLGMTGVFYEQYF.